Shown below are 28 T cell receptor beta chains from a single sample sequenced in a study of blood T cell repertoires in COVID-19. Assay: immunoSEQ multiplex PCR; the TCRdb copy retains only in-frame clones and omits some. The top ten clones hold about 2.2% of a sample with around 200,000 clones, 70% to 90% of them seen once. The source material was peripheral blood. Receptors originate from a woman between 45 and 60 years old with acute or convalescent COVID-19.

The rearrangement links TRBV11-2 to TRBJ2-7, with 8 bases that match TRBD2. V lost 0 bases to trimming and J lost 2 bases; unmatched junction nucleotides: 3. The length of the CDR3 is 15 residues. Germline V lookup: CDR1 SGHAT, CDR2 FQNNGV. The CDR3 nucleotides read TGTGCCAGCAGCTTAGAACTAGCGGTCCCCTACGAGCAGTACTTC. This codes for CASSLELAVPYEQYF. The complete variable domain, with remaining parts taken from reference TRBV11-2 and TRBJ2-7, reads EAGVAQSPRYKIIEKRQSVAFWCNPISGHATLYWYQQILGQGPKLLIQFQNNGVVDDSQLPKDRFSAERLKGVDSTLKIQPAKLEDSAVYLCASSLELAVPYEQYFGPGTRLTVT.

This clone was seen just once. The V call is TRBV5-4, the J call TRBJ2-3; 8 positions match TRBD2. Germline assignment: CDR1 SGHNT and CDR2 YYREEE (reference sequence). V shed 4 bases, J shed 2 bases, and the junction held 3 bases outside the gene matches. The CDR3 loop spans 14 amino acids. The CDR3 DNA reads TGTGCCAGCAGCCCGGGGGGGTACACAGATACGCAGTATTTT. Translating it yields CASSPGGYTDTQYF.

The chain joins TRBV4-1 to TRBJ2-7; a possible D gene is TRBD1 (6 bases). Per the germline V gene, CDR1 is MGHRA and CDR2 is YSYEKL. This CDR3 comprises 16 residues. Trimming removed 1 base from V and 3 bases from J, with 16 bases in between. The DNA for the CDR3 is TGCGCCAGCAGCCAAGTCGGCAGGGGCTTTGTCTACGAGCAGTACTTC. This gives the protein CASSQVGRGFVYEQYF.

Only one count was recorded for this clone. CDR3 bases: TGTGCCATCAGAGGACTAGCGGATAACTCCTACAATGAGCAGTTCTTC. Amino acids: CAIRGLADNSYNEQFF. V gene TRBV10-3 combines with J gene TRBJ2-1, with 10 positions matching TRBD2. Trimming at V came to 6 bases and at J to 0 bases, leaving 5 bases not matched to a gene. This CDR3 is built from 16 residues. Germline values: CDR1 ENHRY, CDR2 SYGVKD.

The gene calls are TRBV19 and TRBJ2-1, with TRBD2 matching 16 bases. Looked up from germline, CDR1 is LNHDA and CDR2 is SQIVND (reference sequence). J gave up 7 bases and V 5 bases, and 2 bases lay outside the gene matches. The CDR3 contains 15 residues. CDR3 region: CASSPGLAGGNEQFF. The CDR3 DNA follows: TGTGCCAGTAGTCCGGGACTAGCGGGAGGGAATGAGCAGTTCTTC.

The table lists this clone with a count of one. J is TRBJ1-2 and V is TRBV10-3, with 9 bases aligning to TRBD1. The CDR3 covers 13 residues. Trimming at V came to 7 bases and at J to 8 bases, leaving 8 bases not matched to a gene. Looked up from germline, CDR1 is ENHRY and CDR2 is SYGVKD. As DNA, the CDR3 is TGTGCCATCACTGGGGGACAGGGAGGAGGCTACACCTTC. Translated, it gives CAITGGQGGGYTF.

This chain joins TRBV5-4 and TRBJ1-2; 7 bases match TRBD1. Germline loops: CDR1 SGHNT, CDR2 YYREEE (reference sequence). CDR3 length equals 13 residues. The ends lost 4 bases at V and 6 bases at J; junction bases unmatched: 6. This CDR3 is CASSGGQPNGYTF. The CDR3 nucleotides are TGTGCCAGCAGCGGGGGACAGCCCAATGGCTACACCTTC.

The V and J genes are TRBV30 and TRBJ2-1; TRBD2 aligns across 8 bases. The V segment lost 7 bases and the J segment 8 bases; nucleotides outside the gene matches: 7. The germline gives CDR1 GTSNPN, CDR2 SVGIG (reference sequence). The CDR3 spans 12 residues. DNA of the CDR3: TGTGCCTCCCGGGGGGGGGACCATGAGCAGTTCTTC. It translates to CASRGGDHEQFF.

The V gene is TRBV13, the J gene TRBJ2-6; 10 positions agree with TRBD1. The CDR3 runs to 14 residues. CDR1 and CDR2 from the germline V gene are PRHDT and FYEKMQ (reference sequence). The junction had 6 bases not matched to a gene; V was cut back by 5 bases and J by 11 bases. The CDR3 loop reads CASSLAGTGDVLTF. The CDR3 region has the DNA TGTGCCAGCAGCCTTGCCGGGACAGGGGACGTCCTGACTTTC. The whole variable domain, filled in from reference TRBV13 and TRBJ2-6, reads AAGVIQSPRHLIKEKRETATLKCYPIPRHDTVYWYQQGPGQDPQFLISFYEKMQSDKGSIPDRFSAQQFSDYHSELNMSSLELGDSALYFCASSLAGTGDVLTFGAGSRLTVL.

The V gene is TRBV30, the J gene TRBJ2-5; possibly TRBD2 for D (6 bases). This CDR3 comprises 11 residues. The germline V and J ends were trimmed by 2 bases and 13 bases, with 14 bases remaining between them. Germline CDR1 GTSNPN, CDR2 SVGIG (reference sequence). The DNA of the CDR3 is TGTGCCTGGAGTCGGCGGGGCGTGGGGTACTTC. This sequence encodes CAWSRRGVGYF.

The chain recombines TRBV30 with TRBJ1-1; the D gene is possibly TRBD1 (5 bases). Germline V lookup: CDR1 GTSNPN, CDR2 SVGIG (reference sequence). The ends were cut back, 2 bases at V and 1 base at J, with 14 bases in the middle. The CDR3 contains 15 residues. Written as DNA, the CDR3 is TGTGCCTGGAGTCCCGACCCAAGGGGGAACACTGAAGCTTTCTTT. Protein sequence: CAWSPDPRGNTEAFF.

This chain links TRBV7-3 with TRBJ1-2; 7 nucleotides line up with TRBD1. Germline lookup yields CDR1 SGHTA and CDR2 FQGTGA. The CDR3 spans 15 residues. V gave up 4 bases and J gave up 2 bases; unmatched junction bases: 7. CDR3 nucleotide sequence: TGTGCCAGCAGCTATTCCGGGACAGCGAACTATGGCTACACCTTC. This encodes CASSYSGTANYGYTF.

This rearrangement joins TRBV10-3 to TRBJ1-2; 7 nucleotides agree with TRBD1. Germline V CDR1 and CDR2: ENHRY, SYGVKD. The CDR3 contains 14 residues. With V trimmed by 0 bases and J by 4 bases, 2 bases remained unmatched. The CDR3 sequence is CAISESRDSYGYTF. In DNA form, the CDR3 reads TGTGCCATCAGTGAGTCGAGGGACAGCTATGGCTACACCTTC.

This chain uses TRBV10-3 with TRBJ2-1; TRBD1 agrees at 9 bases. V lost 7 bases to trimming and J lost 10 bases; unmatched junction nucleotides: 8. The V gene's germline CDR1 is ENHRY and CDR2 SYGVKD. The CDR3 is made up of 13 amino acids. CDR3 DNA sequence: TGTGCCATCACCGAGGACAGGGGCCGAGAGCAGTTCTTC. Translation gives CAITEDRGREQFF.

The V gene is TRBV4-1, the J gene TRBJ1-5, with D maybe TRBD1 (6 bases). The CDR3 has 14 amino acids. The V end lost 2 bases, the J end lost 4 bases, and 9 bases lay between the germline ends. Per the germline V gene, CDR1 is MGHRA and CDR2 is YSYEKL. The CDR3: CASSQHQGNQPQHF. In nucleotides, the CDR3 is TGCGCCAGCAGCCAACATCAGGGGAATCAGCCCCAGCATTTT.

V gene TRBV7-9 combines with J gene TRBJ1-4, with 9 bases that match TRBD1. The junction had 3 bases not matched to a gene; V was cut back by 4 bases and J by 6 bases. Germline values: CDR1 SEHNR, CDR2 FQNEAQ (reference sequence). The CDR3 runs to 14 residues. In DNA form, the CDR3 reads TGTGCCAGCAGCTCCGGGACAGGGTATGAAAAACTGTTTTTT. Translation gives CASSSGTGYEKLFF.

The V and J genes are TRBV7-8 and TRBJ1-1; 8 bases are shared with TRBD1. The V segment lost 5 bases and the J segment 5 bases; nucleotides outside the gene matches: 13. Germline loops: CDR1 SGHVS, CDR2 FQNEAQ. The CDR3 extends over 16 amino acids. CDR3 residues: CASSTGTGLVTTEAFF. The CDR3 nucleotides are TGTGCCAGCAGCACAGGGACAGGCTTGGTGACTACTGAAGCTTTCTTT.

This CDR3 is CAIRPSGGADTQYF. In nucleotides, the CDR3 is TGTGCCATCAGGCCTAGCGGGGGGGCAGATACGCAGTATTTT. The V gene is TRBV10-3, the J gene TRBJ2-3, with 12 bases aligning to TRBD2. The germline V gene encodes CDR1 ENHRY and CDR2 SYGVKD. Trimming at V came to 6 bases and at J to 4 bases, leaving 2 bases not matched to a gene. CDR3 length: 14 residues.

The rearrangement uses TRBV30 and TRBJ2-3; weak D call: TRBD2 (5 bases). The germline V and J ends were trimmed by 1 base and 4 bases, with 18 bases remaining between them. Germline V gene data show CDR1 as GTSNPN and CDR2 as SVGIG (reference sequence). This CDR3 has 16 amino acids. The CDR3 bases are TGTGCCTGGAGTGGAGGGCTAGTGGGAGTGTCAGATACGCAGTATTTT. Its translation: CAWSGGLVGVSDTQYF.

The CDR3: CATSDLAWGYTF. CDR3 nucleotides: TGTGCCACCAGTGATTTAGCTTGGGGCTACACCTTC. The genes are TRBV24-1 and TRBJ1-2; no definite D call. The CDR3 runs to 12 residues. Germline V gene lookup returns CDR1 KGHDR and CDR2 SFDVKD. V lost 1 base to trimming and J lost 8 bases, with 7 bases between them.

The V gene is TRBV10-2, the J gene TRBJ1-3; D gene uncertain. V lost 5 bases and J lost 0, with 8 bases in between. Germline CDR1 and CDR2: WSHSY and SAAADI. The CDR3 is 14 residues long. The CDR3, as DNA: TGCGCCAGCAGTAGCGGCAGCTCTGGAAACACCATATATTTT. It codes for CASSSGSSGNTIYF.

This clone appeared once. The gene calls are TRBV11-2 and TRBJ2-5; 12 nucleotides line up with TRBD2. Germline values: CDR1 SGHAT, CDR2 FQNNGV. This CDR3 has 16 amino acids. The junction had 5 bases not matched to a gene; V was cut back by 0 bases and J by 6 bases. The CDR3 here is CASSLELAGGLQTQYF. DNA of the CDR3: TGTGCCAGCAGCTTAGAACTAGCGGGAGGCCTCCAGACCCAGTACTTC.

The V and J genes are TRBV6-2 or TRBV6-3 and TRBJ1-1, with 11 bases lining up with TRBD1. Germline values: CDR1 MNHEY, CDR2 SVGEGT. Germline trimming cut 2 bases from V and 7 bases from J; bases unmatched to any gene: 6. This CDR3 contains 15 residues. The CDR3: CASSYADRGLGEAFF. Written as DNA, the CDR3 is TGTGCCAGCAGTTACGCGGACAGGGGGCTAGGTGAAGCTTTCTTT.

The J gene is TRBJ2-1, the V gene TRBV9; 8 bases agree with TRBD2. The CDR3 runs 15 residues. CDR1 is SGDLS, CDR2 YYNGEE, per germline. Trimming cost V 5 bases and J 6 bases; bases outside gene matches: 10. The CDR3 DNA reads TGTGCCAGCAGTGGGGGGGTAGCGGGACGCAATGAGCAGTTCTTC. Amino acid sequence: CASSGGVAGRNEQFF.

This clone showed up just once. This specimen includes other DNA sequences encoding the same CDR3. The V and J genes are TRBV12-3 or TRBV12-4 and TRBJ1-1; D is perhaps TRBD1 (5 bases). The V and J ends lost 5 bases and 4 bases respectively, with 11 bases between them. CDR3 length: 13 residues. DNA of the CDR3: TGTGCCAGCAGTCTGGGGAGGGGCACTGAAGCTTTCTTT. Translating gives CASSLGRGTEAFF.

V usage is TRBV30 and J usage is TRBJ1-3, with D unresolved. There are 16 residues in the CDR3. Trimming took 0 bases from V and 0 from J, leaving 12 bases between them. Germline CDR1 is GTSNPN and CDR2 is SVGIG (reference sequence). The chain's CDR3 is CAWSVDLPGSGNTIYF. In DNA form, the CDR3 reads TGTGCCTGGAGTGTAGATTTGCCAGGCTCTGGAAACACCATATATTTT.

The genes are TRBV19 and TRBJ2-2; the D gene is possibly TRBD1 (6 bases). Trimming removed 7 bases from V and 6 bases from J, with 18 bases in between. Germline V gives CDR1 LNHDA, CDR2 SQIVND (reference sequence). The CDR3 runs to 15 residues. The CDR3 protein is CASNSGEGLPGELFF. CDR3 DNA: TGTGCCAGTAACTCAGGGGAAGGCTTGCCCGGGGAGCTGTTTTTT.

The chain's CDR3 is CASSLGAGTGELFF. The CDR3 nucleotides are TGTGCCAGCAGCTTAGGGGCGGGCACCGGGGAGCTGTTTTTT. V gene TRBV7-7 combines with J gene TRBJ2-2, with a tentative D call TRBD2 (5 bases). This CDR3 has 14 residues. V dropped 1 base and J dropped 4 bases, with 7 bases sitting between them. The germline V gene has CDR1 SSHAT and CDR2 FNYEAQ (reference sequence).